Listed below are T cell receptor beta chains from one sample, sequenced in a study of cytomegalovirus exposure and HLA in healthy donors. Sequencing used immunoSEQ multiplex PCR; TCRdb keeps in-frame clones, though not all of them. The sample includes hundreds of thousands of clones, approximately 80% of them seen just once. Sequencing was done on a sample of PBMCs. These receptor sequences come from a boy between 2 and 10 years old in good health and CMV-seronegative. Each CDR3 is given with its conserved first and last residue. A D gene is named only where the DNA matches it firmly. Clone size appears in some rows only: once, few, many, or a class for an expanded clone.

d_call clone_size j_call v_call cdr3_nt cdr3_aa
TRBD2 . TRBJ2-5 TRBV6-1 TGTGCCACAGACCGGGGGGGGGCGGAGACCCAGTACTTC CATDRGGAETQYF
. . TRBJ2-1 TRBV6-1 TGTGCCAGCAGTGAAGCGGGGGGGCTCTACAATGAGCAGTTCTTC CASSEAGGLYNEQFF
. . TRBJ2-1 TRBV30 TGTGCCTGGAGTACGACAGTTTACAATGAGCAGTTCTTC CAWSTTVYNEQFF
. . TRBJ2-1 TRBV4-1 TGCGCCAGCAGCCAAGCCCCGGGGGGCACCTACAATGAGCAGTTCTTC CASSQAPGGTYNEQFF
TRBD1 . TRBJ1-1 TRBV29-1 TGCAGCGTTTTTGGAACGGACAGGGAGCTCCAAGCTTTCTTT CSVFGTDRELQAFF
. few TRBJ2-7 TRBV7-9 TGTGCCAGCAGCACCGGGGGCTACGAGCAGTACTTC CASSTGGYEQYF
. . TRBJ1-1 TRBV6-1 TGTGCCAGCAGTGAACACAGAACGAACACTGAAGCTTTCTTT CASSEHRTNTEAFF
TRBD1 . TRBJ1-1 TRBV19 TGTGCCAGTAGTCACGGGACAGGGAACACTGAAGCTTTCTTT CASSHGTGNTEAFF
TRBD2 . TRBJ2-1 TRBV4-2 TGTGCCAGCAGCCAACCCGGGACTAGCGCCTACAATGAGCAGTTCTTC CASSQPGTSAYNEQFF
. . TRBJ1-2 TRBV13 TGTGCCAGCAGCCCCGGGAGGGACTGCGGCTACACCTTC CASSPGRDCGYTF
TRBD2 . TRBJ2-3 TRBV2 TGTGCCAGCAGTGAATTAGCGGGAGGAGATACGCAGTATTTT CASSELAGGDTQYF
. . TRBJ2-7 TRBV2 TGTGCCAGCAGCTTCGGGGGACAGCACACCTACGAGCAGTACTTC CASSFGGQHTYEQYF
. . TRBJ1-1 TRBV5-1 TGCGCCAGCAGCTTGGCCTCACTTGGGAACACTGAAGCTTTCTTT CASSLASLGNTEAFF
. . TRBJ1-5 TRBV4-1 TGCGCCAGCAGCCAAGATTGGGGGACATTCAGCAATCAGCCCCAGCATTTT CASSQDWGTFSNQPQHF
. . TRBJ1-1 TRBV6-1 TGTGCCAGCAGTGAAAGTCAGGGGTTGAACACTGAAGCTTTCTTT CASSESQGLNTEAFF
TRBD2 . TRBJ2-5 TRBV6-5 TGTGCCAGCAGTTACTCGGGAGGGAGTTGGGCAGAGACCCAGTACTTC CASSYSGGSWAETQYF
TRBD2 . TRBJ2-2 TRBV5-5 TGTGCCAGCAGCCCGGGACTAGCGGGAGACACCGGGGAGCTGTTTTTT CASSPGLAGDTGELFF
TRBD1 few TRBJ1-2 TRBV4-2 TGTGCCAGCAGCCAAGAGGGGACAGGGGATTACTATGGCTACACCTTC CASSQEGTGDYYGYTF
TRBD1 . TRBJ1-2 TRBV7-6 TGTGCCAGCAGCTTAGAGGACAGGGCCCCCTATGGCTACACCTTC CASSLEDRAPYGYTF
. . TRBJ2-5 TRBV7-9 TGTGCCAGCAGCTTTACAGAAGGGAGGGAGACCCAGTACTTC CASSFTEGRETQYF
TRBD1 . TRBJ1-1 TRBV13 TGTGCCAGCAGCGGCCGGACAGGGACAAACACTGAAGCTTTCTTT CASSGRTGTNTEAFF
TRBD2 . TRBJ2-7 TRBV7-9 TGTGCCAGCAGCTTAGTTGTAAAGACTAGCGGGCGAGACGAGCAGTACTTC CASSLVVKTSGRDEQYF
TRBD2 . TRBJ2-5 TRBV6-5 TGTGCCAGCGGTAGCGGGAGCTACCAAGAGACCCAGTACTTC CASGSGSYQETQYF
TRBD1 . TRBJ2-1 TRBV11-2 TGTGCCAGCGTACTGGAGATGGGACAGTCCTACAATGAGCAGTTCTTC CASVLEMGQSYNEQFF
TRBD2 . TRBJ2-1 TRBV19 TGTGCCAGTAGTATTGCACTAGCGGGCTCCTACAATGAGCAGTTCTTC CASSIALAGSYNEQFF
. . TRBJ2-1 TRBV19 TGTGCCACCCACGTGGGCGGCGGGGAGAATGAGCAGTTCTTC CATHVGGGENEQFF
TRBD1 . TRBJ2-1 TRBV19 TGTGCCAGTAGTACCGGACAGGGGGCATGGAATGAGCAGTTCTTC CASSTGQGAWNEQFF
TRBD2 . TRBJ2-7 TRBV11-2 TGTGCCAGCAGCTTAGGGTCGACTAGCGGGGTCTCCTACGAGCAGTACTTC CASSLGSTSGVSYEQYF
TRBD2 . TRBJ2-2 TRBV7-9 TGTGCCAGCGAGAGCGGGGGGTGGACCGGGGAGCTGTTTTTT CASESGGWTGELFF
TRBD1 . TRBJ2-7 TRBV6-1 TGTGCCAGCAGTGAAAGAGGACAGGGGGGAGAGCAGTACTTC CASSERGQGGEQYF
TRBD1 . TRBJ1-4 TRBV6-1 TGTGCCAGCAGTGAATTGGGCAGGGGGCCGTATGAAAAACTGTTTTTT CASSELGRGPYEKLFF
TRBD2 once TRBJ2-2 TRBV7-3 TGTGCCAGCGAGAGCGGGGCGCACACCGGGGAGCTGTTTTTT CASESGAHTGELFF
TRBD1 . TRBJ1-6 TRBV5-6 TGTGCCAGCAGCTTCGGGACAGGTTTGAGTGCACCCCTCCACTTT CASSFGTGLSAPLHF
. few TRBJ1-5 TRBV7-9 TGTGCCAGCAGCCAGGCGGGGGGCATGAGCAATCAGCCCCAGCATTTT CASSQAGGMSNQPQHF
TRBD2 once TRBJ2-3 TRBV27 TGTGCCAGCAGTTTATGGGAGTTAGCGGGGAGGCGGGATACGCAGTATTTT CASSLWELAGRRDTQYF